What follows are 29 T cell receptor beta chains derived from one specimen sequenced in a study of blood T cell repertoires in COVID-19. Assay: immunoSEQ multiplex PCR; the TCRdb copy retains only in-frame clones and omits some. The data show 250,000 to 350,000 clones, with approximately 90% seen just once and over 2% held by the top ten. Sequenced sample: PBMCs or T cells enriched from blood (not recorded which). These receptors originate from a woman in her late teens or twenties who had recovered from COVID-19.

The chain combines TRBV5-6 with TRBJ1-3; D might be TRBD1 (6 bases). Germline CDR1 reads SGHDT; CDR2 reads YYEEEE. V lost 1 base, J lost 0 bases, and 8 bases lay in between. CDR3 size: 15 residues. The CDR3, as DNA: TGTGCCAGCAGCTTGCAGGGGTACTCTGGAAACACCATATATTTT. Encoded protein: CASSLQGYSGNTIYF.

This sequence joins TRBV7-2 and TRBJ2-7; D is undetermined. V dropped 4 bases and J dropped 1 base, with 11 bases sitting between them. The germline V gene has CDR1 SGHTA and CDR2 FQGNSA. The length of the CDR3 is 14 residues. The CDR3 region has the DNA TGTGCCAGCAGCTACGAGACAAGGTCCTACGAGCAGTACTTC. This gives the protein CASSYETRSYEQYF.

J is TRBJ1-1 and V is TRBV9; no clear D gene. This CDR3 is built from 13 residues. In germline, CDR1 is SGDLS, CDR2 YYNGEE. The V gene lost 0 bases and the J gene lost 1 base, with 4 bases spanning the gap. DNA of the CDR3: TGTGCCAGCAGCGTAGACAAGAACACTGAAGCTTTCTTT. Protein: CASSVDKNTEAFF.

The chain couples TRBV18 to TRBJ1-1, with a tentative D call TRBD1 (5 bases). The germline V gene has CDR1 KGHSH and CDR2 LQKENI. The V end lost 3 bases, the J end lost 1 base, and 18 bases lay between the germline ends. The CDR3 contains 17 residues. The DNA of the CDR3 is TGTGCCAGCTCACCGAGCTCCCCGACAGTAGGGAACACTGAAGCTTTCTTT. It encodes CASSPSSPTVGNTEAFF.

The rearrangement uses TRBV2 and TRBJ1-5; TRBD1 matches at 7 bases. Germline assignment: CDR1 SNHLY and CDR2 FYNNEI. The J segment lost 7 bases and the V segment lost 8 bases, leaving 5 bases of the junction unmatched. This CDR3 is 12 amino acids long. The CDR3 region is CASGDRAQPQHF. The CDR3 nucleotides read TGTGCCAGCGGAGACAGGGCCCAGCCCCAGCATTTT.

The chain is built from TRBV10-3 and TRBJ1-4, with 8 positions matching TRBD1. Trimming took 6 bases from V and 8 from J; bases not matched to a gene: 11. The CDR3 spans 15 residues. Germline CDR1 ENHRY, CDR2 SYGVKD. DNA of the CDR3: TGTGCCATCAGGGCCACAGGGGGAGTAGGAGAAAAACTGTTTTTT. Protein: CAIRATGGVGEKLFF.

The chain recombines TRBV7-9 with TRBJ1-4; D unresolved. Deletions cut 4 bases from V and 0 bases from J, with 18 bases between. The CDR3 is 18 amino acids. Germline assignment: CDR1 SEHNR and CDR2 FQNEAQ (reference sequence). The DNA of the CDR3 is TGTGCCAGCAGCTCCTCCACCGGGAGTTCGGCAACTAATGAAAAACTGTTTTTT. Protein product: CASSSSTGSSATNEKLFF.

The chain uses TRBV25-1 and TRBJ2-7, with 11 bases that match TRBD1. Trimming took 8 bases from V and 0 from J; bases not matched to a gene: 6. The CDR3 has 15 amino acids. The germline gives CDR1 MGHDK, CDR2 SYGVNS. This CDR3 is CASSSGQGASYEQYF. CDR3 nucleotides: TGTGCCAGCTCTTCCGGACAGGGGGCCTCCTACGAGCAGTACTTC.

The chain combines TRBV28 with TRBJ2-7; the match to TRBD1 covers 7 bases. V trimming: 6 bases; J trimming: 0 bases; junction bases outside the gene matches: 5. CDR1 MDHEN and CDR2 SYDVKM come from the germline V gene. The CDR3 has 14 amino acids. This CDR3 reads CASRFGTASYEQYF. The CDR3 DNA reads as TGTGCCAGCAGATTCGGGACAGCCTCCTACGAGCAGTACTTC.

This rearrangement joins TRBV30 to TRBJ1-2; TRBD1 is a possible D gene (6 bases). The V gene's germline CDR1 is GTSNPN and CDR2 SVGIG (reference sequence). The CDR3 totals 12 residues. Trimming removed 4 bases from V and 8 bases from J, with 14 bases in between. The CDR3 sequence: CAWTLGASGYTF. CDR3 sequence (DNA): TGTGCCTGGACGCTGGGGGCAAGCGGCTACACCTTC.

The chain employs TRBV5-1 and TRBJ1-4, with D tentatively TRBD1 (5 bases). V lost 1 base and J 5 bases, leaving 9 bases between the germline ends. Germline CDR1 reads SGHRS; CDR2 reads YFSETQ. The CDR3 totals 14 residues. The CDR3 is CASSLSGRNEKLFF. In DNA form, the CDR3 reads TGCGCCAGCAGCTTGTCAGGGAGGAATGAAAAACTGTTTTTT. The full variable domain, with the rest looked up from reference TRBV5-1 and TRBJ1-4, is KAGVTQTPRYLIKTRGQQVTLSCSPISGHRSVSWYQQTPGQGLQFLFEYFSETQRNKGNFPGRFSGRQFSNSRSEMNVSTLELGDSALYLCASSLSGRNEKLFFGSGTQLSVL.

The chain links TRBV7-3 to TRBJ1-1; TRBD1 is a possible D gene (5 bases). The germline V and J ends were trimmed by 5 bases and 0 bases, with 22 bases remaining between them. Germline V gene sequence: CDR1 SGHTA, CDR2 FQGTGA. CDR3 length: 18 amino acids. CDR3: CASSLGGTAGSVNTEAFF. CDR3 DNA: TGTGCCAGCAGCCTTGGGGGGACGGCAGGATCCGTGAACACTGAAGCTTTCTTT.

J is TRBJ2-7 and V is TRBV27; 7 bases align to TRBD2. Germline V lookup: CDR1 MNHEY, CDR2 SMNVEV (reference sequence). This CDR3 is built from 13 residues. The ends lost 3 bases at V and 2 bases at J; junction bases unmatched: 1. CDR3 protein: CASSFRGAYEQYF. The CDR3 DNA sequence: TGTGCCAGCAGTTTCCGGGGGGCCTACGAGCAGTACTTC.

CDR3 residues: CASSPLTGLSSYNEQFF. The CDR3 DNA sequence: TGTGCCAGCTCACCACTCACGGGACTCAGCTCCTACAATGAGCAGTTCTTC. The chain employs TRBV18 and TRBJ2-1; a possible D gene is TRBD2 (6 bases). Between the trimmed V and J ends, which lost 1 base and 0 bases, there was a span of 13 bases. Germline V lookup: CDR1 KGHSH, CDR2 LQKENI. This CDR3 is built from 17 residues. Full variable domain (missing parts from reference TRBV18 and TRBJ2-1): NAGVMQNPRHLVRRRGQEARLRCSPMKGHSHVYWYRQLPEEGLKFMVYLQKENIIDESGMPKERFSAEFPKEGPSILRIQQVVRGDSAAYFCASSPLTGLSSYNEQFFGPGTRLTVL.

This chain uses TRBV5-4 with TRBJ1-2, with 10 positions matching TRBD1. CDR3 length equals 17 residues. The trim removed 5 bases at V and 4 bases at J, leaving 14 bases unmatched. From germline, CDR1 is SGHNT and CDR2 YYREEE (reference sequence). CDR3 sequence (DNA): TGTGCCAGCAGTTCTCCCGAGTACCGGGACAGGGGCTATGGCTACACCTTC. This encodes CASSSPEYRDRGYGYTF.

CDR3 sequence reads: CASSIGRDPTEAFF. In nucleotides, the CDR3 is TGTGCCAGTAGTATAGGGCGGGACCCCACTGAAGCTTTCTTT. The J gene is TRBJ1-1, the V gene TRBV19; maybe TRBD1 (5 bases). The CDR3 loop spans 14 amino acids. The germline V gene encodes CDR1 LNHDA and CDR2 SQIVND (reference sequence). Deletions cut 1 base from V and 4 bases from J, with 10 bases between.

The chain combines TRBV6-1 with TRBJ2-2, with a weak D call TRBD1 (6 bases). The CDR3 loop spans 16 amino acids. Between the trimmed V and J ends, which lost 2 bases and 7 bases, there was a span of 17 bases. Germline CDR1 and CDR2: MNHNS and SASEGT. The CDR3: CASSEPLTGLLGELFF. CDR3 sequence (DNA): TGTGCCAGCAGTGAACCCCTAACAGGGTTACTCGGGGAGCTGTTTTTT.

The V gene is TRBV15, the J gene TRBJ1-5, with TRBD1 as a possible D gene (6 bases). V was clipped by 3 bases and J by 4 bases, with 16 bases between them. Germline V gene data show CDR1 as LNHNV and CDR2 as YYDKDF (reference sequence). CDR3 length equals 16 residues. CDR3 DNA sequence: TGTGCCACCAGCAGGGACCCGAGGCAGGGGAATCAGCCCCAGCATTTT. This codes for CATSRDPRQGNQPQHF.

The gene calls are TRBV7-9 and TRBJ1-1; 9 bases fit TRBD1. The CDR3 extends over 13 amino acids. The J segment lost 2 bases and the V segment lost 11 bases, leaving 6 bases of the junction unmatched. Germline values: CDR1 SEHNR, CDR2 FQNEAQ (reference sequence). CDR3 residues: CAVQQGANTEAFF. The DNA for the CDR3 is TGTGCCGTTCAACAGGGGGCTAACACTGAAGCTTTCTTT.

This CDR3 reads CASSHTAGGAYNEQFF. CDR3 bases: TGTGCCAGCAGCCACACAGCGGGGGGCGCCTACAATGAGCAGTTCTTC. The chain has TRBV3-1 (or the pseudogene TRBV3-2) and TRBJ2-1, with 9 bases lining up with TRBD2. Germline CDR1 LGHDT, CDR2 YNNKEL (reference sequence). V lost 3 bases and J lost 2; bases outside the gene matches: 5. CDR3 size: 16 residues.

The chain couples TRBV6-5 to TRBJ1-2; D unclear. V lost 5 bases and J 0 bases, leaving 10 bases between the germline ends. Germline V gene data show CDR1 as MNHEY and CDR2 as SVGAGI. The CDR3 sequence is 14 residues long. The CDR3 loop reads CASSRDWSNYGYTF. The DNA for the CDR3 is TGTGCCAGCAGTAGAGACTGGTCTAACTATGGCTACACCTTC.

The chain couples TRBV4-2 to TRBJ2-3; 13 nucleotides match TRBD2. Germline CDR1 is LGHNA and CDR2 is YNFKEQ. This CDR3 region has 21 residues. The junction had 15 bases not matched to a gene; V was cut back by 0 bases and J by 3 bases. The CDR3 protein is CASSQERGTSGGALVTDTQYF. CDR3 DNA sequence: TGTGCCAGCAGCCAAGAGCGGGGTACTAGCGGGGGGGCCCTAGTGACAGATACGCAGTATTTT.

The chain combines TRBV2 with TRBJ2-7; 10 positions agree with TRBD2. Germline loops: CDR1 SNHLY, CDR2 FYNNEI. J was trimmed by 4 bases and V by 6 bases; bases with no gene match: 0. The length of the CDR3 is 12 residues. As DNA, the CDR3 is TGTGCCAGCAGGACTAGCGGGTACGAGCAGTACTTC. Its translation: CASRTSGYEQYF.

The chain carries TRBV19 and TRBJ1-6, with a possible D match to TRBD1 (6 bases). Trimming stripped 4 bases from V and 6 bases from J, with 10 bases between. The CDR3 is 14 amino acids. Germline V gives CDR1 LNHDA, CDR2 SQIVND (reference sequence). The CDR3 nucleotides read TGTGCCAGTAGTAGTCGACAGGTTAATTCACCCCTCCACTTT. Translation: CASSSRQVNSPLHF.

The chain employs TRBV4-1 and TRBJ1-5; D unclear. The CDR3 is 16 residues long. V lost 3 bases, J lost 2 bases, and 14 bases lay in between. The V gene's germline CDR1 is MGHRA and CDR2 YSYEKL. CDR3 sequence reads: CASSQDGWEGNQPQHF. CDR3 DNA: TGCGCCAGCAGCCAGGATGGGTGGGAGGGCAATCAGCCCCAGCATTTT.

This chain joins TRBV7-9 and TRBJ2-1, with D possibly TRBD1 on 5 matching bases. The V and J ends lost 1 base and 3 bases respectively, with 7 bases between them. Germline V gives CDR1 SEHNR, CDR2 FQNEAQ (reference sequence). The CDR3 length is 14 residues. CDR3 amino acids: CASSLDRSYNEQFF. CDR3 DNA: TGTGCCAGCAGCTTAGACAGGAGCTACAATGAGCAGTTCTTC.

The chain uses TRBV6-5 and TRBJ2-7; the match to TRBD1 covers 8 bases. The V gene's germline CDR1 is MNHEY and CDR2 SVGAGI. Trimming cost V 7 bases and J 2 bases; bases outside gene matches: 7. This CDR3 spans 14 amino acids. Here the CDR3 DNA reads TGTGCCAGCACCTCAGGGGGCTTCGCCTACGAGCAGTACTTC. Translation gives CASTSGGFAYEQYF.

V is TRBV7-3 and J is TRBJ2-5; 7 positions match TRBD2. Germline V gene lookup returns CDR1 SGHTA and CDR2 FQGTGA. The CDR3 is 14 amino acids. V lost 0 bases, J lost 4 bases, and 2 bases stayed unmatched. CDR3 coding DNA: TGTGCCAGCAGCTTAACTCCGGGGGGAGAGACCCAGTACTTC. This translates into CASSLTPGGETQYF.

The chain combines TRBV5-1 with TRBJ2-5; 12 bases are shared with TRBD1. The CDR3 length is 15 residues. Looked up from germline, CDR1 is SGHRS and CDR2 is YFSETQ. The V and J ends lost 4 bases and 5 bases, in that order; junction bases with no gene match: 6. The DNA of the CDR3 is TGCGCCAGCAGCGAGCCGGGACAGGGGGCGGAGACCCAGTACTTC. Its translation is CASSEPGQGAETQYF.